A selection of T cell receptor beta chains follows, all from one sample in a study of CD8 T cells in Susac syndrome. MiXCR was run by TCRdb on the immunoSEQ multiplex PCR reads, yielding one entry per CDR3 protein. The repertoire holds around 130,000 distinct CDR3 sequences, with 96% as singletons. Specimen: CD4+ T cells from PBMCs. The receptors shown here come from a human donor with Susac syndrome. CDR3s include the opening cysteine and the closing phenylalanine or tryptophan. A D gene is named only where the DNA matches it firmly. Rows may omit the clone size; those that give it use once, few, many or a size class.

j_call clone_size d_call v_call cdr3_nt cdr3_aa
TRBJ2-3 NA TRBD1 TRBV29-1 TGCAGCGTACGCGGGACAGGGAACACAGATACGCAGTATTTT CSVRGTGNTDTQYF
TRBJ2-1 NA TRBD1 TRBV11-2 TGTGCCAGCAGCTCCTTTGACAGGGGCCTATTCAATGAGCAGTTCTTC CASSSFDRGLFNEQFF
TRBJ1-5 NA NA TRBV27 TGTGCCAGCAGTTTCGGACAGTTCGATCAGCCCCAGCATTTT CASSFGQFDQPQHF
TRBJ1-1 NA NA TRBV20-1 TGCAGTGCTAGAGGGTCGGAGAACACTGAAGCTTTCTTT CSARGSENTEAFF
TRBJ2-7 NA NA TRBV18 TGTGCCAGCCAGATACAGAAATCCTACGAGCAGTACTTC CASQIQKSYEQYF
TRBJ2-6 NA TRBD1 TRBV15 TGTGCCACCAGCAGAGGAACAGGGGGCCCTGGACCTGGGGCCAACGTCCTGACTTTC CATSRGTGGPGPGANVLTF
TRBJ2-1 NA TRBD2 TRBV5-4 TGTGCCAGCAGCGCTAGCGGGAGGGCCTCGAATGAGCAGTTCTTC CASSASGRASNEQFF
TRBJ2-6 NA TRBD1 TRBV7-9 TGTGCCAGCAGAGCCGGGACAGGGGCTGGGGCCAACGTCCTGACTTTC CASRAGTGAGANVLTF
TRBJ2-6 once NA TRBV18 TGTGCCAGCTCCACCGGACTCTCTGGGGCCAACGTCCTGACTTTC CASSTGLSGANVLTF
TRBJ2-2 NA TRBD2 TRBV2 TGTGCCAGCAGTCCTACTAGCGGGAGGAAGACCGGGGAGCTGTTTTTT CASSPTSGRKTGELFF
TRBJ1-2 NA NA TRBV4-2 TGTGCCAGCAGCCAATCGAGGGGCGACTATGGCTACACCTTC CASSQSRGDYGYTF
TRBJ2-1 NA TRBD2 TRBV9 TGTGCCAGCAGTGTACTAGCGGGAGAGGATGAGCAGTTCTTC CASSVLAGEDEQFF
TRBJ1-1 NA NA TRBV3-1 TGTGCCAGCAGCCAAGATTGGGCTCTGACAGAGAACACTGAAGCTTTCTTT CASSQDWALTENTEAFF
TRBJ1-2 NA NA TRBV6-2/TRBV6-3 TGTGCCAGCAAATCCAGGGCGACTGGCTACACCTTC CASKSRATGYTF
TRBJ2-1 NA NA TRBV9 TGTGCCAGCAGCGCCTACGGGGGAGGTACGGGCGAGCAGTTCTTC CASSAYGGGTGEQFF
TRBJ2-1 NA TRBD1 TRBV3-1 TGTGCCAGCAGCCCGGGACAGGGGGCGAGGAATGAGCAGTTCTTC CASSPGQGARNEQFF
TRBJ2-5 NA TRBD2 TRBV7-2 TGTGCCCCCCGGGAGGGACTAGCGGGAGGACAGCCTGGGCTGACCCAGTACTTC CAPREGLAGGQPGLTQYF
TRBJ1-5 NA NA TRBV27 TGTGCCAGCAGTTTACAGACTAATCAGCCCCAGCATTTT CASSLQTNQPQHF
TRBJ1-2 NA NA TRBV28 TGTGCCAGCAGCTTTAGGACGGTCTATGGCTACACCTTC CASSFRTVYGYTF
TRBJ2-3 NA TRBD1 TRBV18 TGTGCCAGCTCACCTGGGACAGGGGGACCGGCGGGCAGCACAGATACGCAGTATTTT CASSPGTGGPAGSTDTQYF
TRBJ1-3 NA NA TRBV4-1 TGCGCCAGCAGCCAGGGTTACTCTGGAAACACCATATATTTT CASSQGYSGNTIYF
TRBJ2-1 NA TRBD2 TRBV5-1 TGCGCCAGCAGCTTGGATGCACTAGCGGGAGTCATTGAGCAGTTCTTC CASSLDALAGVIEQFF
TRBJ2-1 NA TRBD2 TRBV29-1 TGCAGCTCCCCGAGGACTAGCGGCAATGAGCAGTTCTTC CSSPRTSGNEQFF
TRBJ2-3 NA TRBD1 TRBV6-5 TGTGCCAGCAAACACCGGGACAGGGGGCCAGATACGCAGTATTTT CASKHRDRGPDTQYF
TRBJ2-4 once TRBD1 TRBV2 TGTGCCAGCAGTAACGGGGGACAGGGGAACATTCAGTACTTC CASSNGGQGNIQYF
TRBJ2-2 NA NA TRBV5-6 TGTGCCAGCAGCACGCGCAGCACGACTGGCACCGGGGAGCTGTTTTTT CASSTRSTTGTGELFF
TRBJ2-2 NA NA TRBV24-1 TGTGCCACCAGTGACAGAGAGACCGGGGAGCTGTTTTTT CATSDRETGELFF
TRBJ2-7 NA TRBD1 TRBV29-1 TGCAGCGTTGGGGACAGACCCTACGAGCAGTACTTC CSVGDRPYEQYF
TRBJ2-7 NA TRBD2 TRBV6-5 TGTGCCAGCAGTTACTCGGATCCTAGGGAGGGGACCTACGAGCAGTACTTC CASSYSDPREGTYEQYF
TRBJ2-3 few NA TRBV20-1 TGCAGTGCTTGGGACCGCAGCACAGATACGCAGTATTTT CSAWDRSTDTQYF
TRBJ1-1 once TRBD1 TRBV6-4 TGTGCCAGCAGGCAGACAGGGGGCACTCAAGCTTTCTTT CASRQTGGTQAFF
TRBJ1-2 NA TRBD1 TRBV7-2 TGTGCCAGCAGCCACAGCACAGGGGGCGGGGGCTACACCTTC CASSHSTGGGGYTF
TRBJ2-7 NA NA TRBV29-1 TGCAGCGTGACCTCTGCGGGGCAGGTGAGAGCCTACGAGCAGTACTTC CSVTSAGQVRAYEQYF
TRBJ1-5 few TRBD1 TRBV19 TGTGCCAGTAGTCCCCAGCCGGACAGGGGAAATCAGCCCCAGCATTTT CASSPQPDRGNQPQHF
TRBJ2-7 NA NA TRBV20-1 TGCAGTGCTAGAGCGCCCGGGGGAGCGGAGCAGTACTTC CSARAPGGAEQYF
TRBJ2-3 NA NA TRBV7-2 TGTGCCAGCAGCCCCGGGAGCGCAGATACGCAGTATTTT CASSPGSADTQYF
TRBJ2-3 NA NA TRBV27 TGTGCCAGCAGTTTATCGGGGGGAAGAGATACGCAGTATTTT CASSLSGGRDTQYF
TRBJ2-1 NA TRBD2 TRBV27 TGTGCCAGCAGTTTTGGAGGGAGGGCGGTGGGGGAGCAGTTCTTC CASSFGGRAVGEQFF
TRBJ2-1 NA TRBD2 TRBV29-1 TGCAGCGTTGAAGATCTCGAGAAAGCGGGGCACAATGAGCAGTTCTTC CSVEDLEKAGHNEQFF
TRBJ2-3 NA TRBD2 TRBV12-3/TRBV12-4 TGTGCCAGCAGTCCCGCCTGGTCTAGCGGCCTCACAGATACGCAGTATTTT CASSPAWSSGLTDTQYF